Sequencing of this TCR beta chain was carried out in a study of T cell responses to AZD1222 COVID-19 vaccine (dated by TCRdb to 2020 to 2022). Notes on the research overall: AZD1222 recipients given second doses at about 4 weeks or at about 12 weeks were pooled, since spike-specific TCR depth and breadth were not found to differ between the two schedules. TCR sequencing covered roughly 230 trial participants: 200 to 210 given two doses of AZD1222 and approximately 26 given two doses of MenACWY control vaccine. Trial participants were enrolled by age into 18-55, 56-69 and 70-plus year subgroups, with around 140, 26 and 57 TCR-sequenced participants respectively.

What the study reported, not specific to this receptor: In the small 56-69-year group, the increase in depth fell short of significance, most likely because of low power. Reportedly, almost half of the unique spike-specific TCRs recognized epitopes lying outside the regions that are mutated in the B.1.351 and B.1.1.7 variants. A significant rise in spike-specific TCR breadth and depth was observed after two AZD1222 doses relative to day 0 and relative to MenACWY recipients. Because no day 14 peak-response samples were available, the repertoires could be characterized only after the peak T cell response. CD4 TCRs associated with the vaccine covered the entire spike protein, and the dominant responses were in regions 160-218 and 743-854. Participants were mostly white British and included more females than males, and it was suggested by the authors that clonal diversity may have been underestimated. Conclusions about previously exposed vaccinees were limited because only 5 or 6 AZD1222 recipients were SARS-CoV-2 seropositive at baseline.

Deletion took 4 bases off V and 3 bases off J, with a span of 13 bases between the germline ends. For CDR1 and CDR2, the germline V gene (reference sequence) lists LNHDA and SQIVND. Inclusive of the bounding cysteine and phenylalanine, the CDR3 is 15 residues long. CDR3 DNA is the only sequence kept; it has 45 bases, read in frame from the first base. The time point label, as the study defines it: baseline before first vaccination. The vaccinee samples were drawn from two UK trials, COV001 and COV002, one of which was a single-blind randomized controlled phase 2/3 trial testing AZD1222 (ChAdOx1 nCoV-19) in healthy adults. For TCRbeta chain sequencing, PBMC samples from trial participants were taken at day 0 and at day 28 after the second dose. In regard to this clone: Its antigen specificity is not known. No quality values exist for individual bases; no much larger clone is one base distant.

The CDR3 regions of human TCRbeta chains were analyzed by immunosequencing. The source study handled its data this way. Repertoire TCRs were checked for matches against a reference library of SARS-CoV-2-specific TCRs that had been generated using the MIRA antigen-specificity platform. Breadth meant the fraction of unique TCRs that were SARS-CoV-2-associated, whereas depth meant the fraction of total T cells that were SARS-CoV-2-associated. Using the MIRA data, every spike-specific TCR was mapped to the spike region that the TCR reacted to and assigned to either a CD4 or a CD8 class. Log10-transformed breadth and depth values were compared by one-way ANOVA with Sidak's multiple comparisons tests. The table comes from immuneACCESS by way of TCRdb, which keeps in-frame sequences with V and J called. Part of the clones is missing from these tables; in studies checked, under half for an unresolved V gene and the rest for unknown reasons. D and trimming were read from the DNA, whereas the V and J calls and clone size are those reported in that table. Present in this sample are some 110,000 clones, roughly four fifths of which were seen just once. Jointly, the top ten make up around 9.9% of the sample.

This clonotype originated in an adult in good health. This specimen was peripheral blood, taken on day 0 of AZD1222 vaccination. The chain is encoded by TRBV19 joined to TRBJ1-5, with the identity of the D gene unclear. Here the CDR3 is given as CASSRLPEINQPQHF. The nucleotide sequence reads TGTGCCAGTAGTAGATTGCCAGAGATCAATCAGCCCCAGCATTTT.